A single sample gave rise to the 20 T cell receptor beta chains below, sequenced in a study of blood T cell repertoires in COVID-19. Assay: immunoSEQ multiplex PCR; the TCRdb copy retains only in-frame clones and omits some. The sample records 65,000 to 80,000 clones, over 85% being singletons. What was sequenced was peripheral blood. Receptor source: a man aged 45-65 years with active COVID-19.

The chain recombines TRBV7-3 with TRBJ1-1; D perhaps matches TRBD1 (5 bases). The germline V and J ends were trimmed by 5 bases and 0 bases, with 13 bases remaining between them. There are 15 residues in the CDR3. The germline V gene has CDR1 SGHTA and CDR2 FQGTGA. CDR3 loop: CASSSRKGMNTEAFF. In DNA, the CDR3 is TGTGCCAGCAGCAGTCGGAAGGGGATGAACACTGAAGCTTTCTTT.

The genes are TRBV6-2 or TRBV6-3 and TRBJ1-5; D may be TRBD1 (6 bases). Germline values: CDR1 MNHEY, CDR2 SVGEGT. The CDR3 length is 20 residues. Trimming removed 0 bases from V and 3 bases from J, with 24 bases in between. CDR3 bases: TGTGCCAGCAGTTACTCGGAGAGGTCCGGGACAACACGGTCCAATCAGCCCCAGCATTTT. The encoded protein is CASSYSERSGTTRSNQPQHF.

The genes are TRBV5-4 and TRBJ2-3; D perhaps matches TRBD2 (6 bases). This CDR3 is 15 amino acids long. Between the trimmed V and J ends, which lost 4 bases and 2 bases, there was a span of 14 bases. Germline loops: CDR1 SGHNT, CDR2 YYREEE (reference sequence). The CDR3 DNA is TGTGCCAGCAGCGCTAGTGCTAGCGACACAGATACGCAGTATTTT. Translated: CASSASASDTDTQYF.

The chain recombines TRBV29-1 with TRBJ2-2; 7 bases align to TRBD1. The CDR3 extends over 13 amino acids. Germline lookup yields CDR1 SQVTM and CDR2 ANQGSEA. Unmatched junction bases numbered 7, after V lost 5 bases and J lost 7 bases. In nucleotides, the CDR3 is TGCAGCGTTCTGGGGACAGAGTTCGGGGAGCTGTTTTTT. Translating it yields CSVLGTEFGELFF.

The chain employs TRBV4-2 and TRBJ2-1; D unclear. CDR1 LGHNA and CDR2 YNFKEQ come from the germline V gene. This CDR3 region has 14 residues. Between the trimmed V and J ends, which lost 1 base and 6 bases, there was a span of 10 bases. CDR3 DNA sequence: TGTGCCAGCAGCCAAGCAACGAGAGCCAATGAGCAGTTCTTC. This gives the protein CASSQATRANEQFF.

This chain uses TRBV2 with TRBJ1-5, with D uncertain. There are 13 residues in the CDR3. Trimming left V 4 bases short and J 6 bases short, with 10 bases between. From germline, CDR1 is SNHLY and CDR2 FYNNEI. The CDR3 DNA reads TGTGCCAGCAGTGCAGACGGGATTCAGCCCCAGCATTTT. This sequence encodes CASSADGIQPQHF.

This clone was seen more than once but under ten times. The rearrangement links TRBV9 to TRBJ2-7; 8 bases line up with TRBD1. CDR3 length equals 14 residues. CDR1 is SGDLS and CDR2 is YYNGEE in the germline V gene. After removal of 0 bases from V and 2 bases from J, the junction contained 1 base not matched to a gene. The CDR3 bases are TGTGCCAGCAGCGTAGGGACAGGGACCTACGAGCAGTACTTC. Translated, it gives CASSVGTGTYEQYF.

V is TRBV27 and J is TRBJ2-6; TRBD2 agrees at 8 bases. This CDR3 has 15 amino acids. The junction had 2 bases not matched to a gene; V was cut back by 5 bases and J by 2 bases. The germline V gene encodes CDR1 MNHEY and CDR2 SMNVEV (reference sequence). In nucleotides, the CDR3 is TGTGCCAGCAGTCCGGGGGGGCCTGGGGCCAACGTCCTGACTTTC. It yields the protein CASSPGGPGANVLTF.

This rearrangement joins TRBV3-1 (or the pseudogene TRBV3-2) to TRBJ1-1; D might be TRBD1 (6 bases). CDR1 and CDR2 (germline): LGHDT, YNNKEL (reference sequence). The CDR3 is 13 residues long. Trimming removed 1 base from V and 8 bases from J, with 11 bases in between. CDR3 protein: CASSQGGGAEAFF. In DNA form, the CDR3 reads TGTGCCAGCAGCCAAGGTGGGGGCGCGGAAGCTTTCTTT.

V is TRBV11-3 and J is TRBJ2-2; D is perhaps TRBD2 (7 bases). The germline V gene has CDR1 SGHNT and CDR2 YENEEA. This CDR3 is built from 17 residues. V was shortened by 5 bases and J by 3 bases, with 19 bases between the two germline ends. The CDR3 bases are TGTGCCAGCAGCCTGGGAGGGGGGAGTGGTTACACCGGGGAGCTGTTTTTT. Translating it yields CASSLGGGSGYTGELFF.

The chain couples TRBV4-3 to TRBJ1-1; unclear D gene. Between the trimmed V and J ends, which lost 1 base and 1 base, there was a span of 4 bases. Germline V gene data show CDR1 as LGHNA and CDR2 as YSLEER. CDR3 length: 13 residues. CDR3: CASSQAKNTEAFF. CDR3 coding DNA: TGCGCCAGCAGCCAAGCCAAGAACACTGAAGCTTTCTTT.

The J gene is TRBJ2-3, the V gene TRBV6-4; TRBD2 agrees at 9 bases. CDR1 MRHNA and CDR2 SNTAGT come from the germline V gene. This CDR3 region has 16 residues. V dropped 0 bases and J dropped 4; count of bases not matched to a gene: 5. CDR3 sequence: CASSDSGGGAADTQYF. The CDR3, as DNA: TGTGCCAGCAGTGACTCTGGCGGGGGGGCGGCAGATACGCAGTATTTT.

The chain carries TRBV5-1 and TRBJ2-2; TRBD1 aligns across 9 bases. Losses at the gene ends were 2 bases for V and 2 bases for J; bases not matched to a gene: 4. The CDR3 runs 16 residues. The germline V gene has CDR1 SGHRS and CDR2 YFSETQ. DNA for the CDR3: TGCGCCAGCAGCTTTCTGGGACAGGGAAACACCGGGGAGCTGTTTTTT. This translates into CASSFLGQGNTGELFF.

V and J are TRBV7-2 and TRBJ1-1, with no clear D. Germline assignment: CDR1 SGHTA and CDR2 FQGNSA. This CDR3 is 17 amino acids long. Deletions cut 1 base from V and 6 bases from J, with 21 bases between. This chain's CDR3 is CASSLGVMGGVLAEAFF. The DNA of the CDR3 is TGTGCCAGCAGCTTAGGGGTGATGGGCGGGGTATTAGCTGAAGCTTTCTTT.

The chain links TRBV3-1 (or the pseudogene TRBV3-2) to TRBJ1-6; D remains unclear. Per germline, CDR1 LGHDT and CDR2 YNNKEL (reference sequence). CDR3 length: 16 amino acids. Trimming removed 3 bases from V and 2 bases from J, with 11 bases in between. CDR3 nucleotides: TGTGCCAGCAGCCACAGACCCGCGGCCTATAATTCACCCCTCCACTTT. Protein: CASSHRPAAYNSPLHF.

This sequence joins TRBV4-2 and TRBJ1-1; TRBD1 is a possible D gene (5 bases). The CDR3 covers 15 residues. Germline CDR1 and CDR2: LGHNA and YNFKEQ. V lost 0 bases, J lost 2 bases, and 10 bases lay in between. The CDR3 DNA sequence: TGTGCCAGCAGCCAAGATCCTCAGGGTAACACTGAAGCTTTCTTT. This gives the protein CASSQDPQGNTEAFF.

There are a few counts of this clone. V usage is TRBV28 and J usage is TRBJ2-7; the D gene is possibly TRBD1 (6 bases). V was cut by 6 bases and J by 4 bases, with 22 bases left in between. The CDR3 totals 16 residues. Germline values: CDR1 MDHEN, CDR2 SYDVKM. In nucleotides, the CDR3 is TGTGCCAGCAGAGGGTGGTCCGGGCAGGGGATTTACGAGCAGTACTTC. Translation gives CASRGWSGQGIYEQYF.

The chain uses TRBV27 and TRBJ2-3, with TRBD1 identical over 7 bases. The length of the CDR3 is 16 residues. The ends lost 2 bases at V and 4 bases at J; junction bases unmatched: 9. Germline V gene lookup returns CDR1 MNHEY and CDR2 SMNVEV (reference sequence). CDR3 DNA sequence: TGTGCCAGCAGTTTACTCTGGGACAGTCTGGCAGATACGCAGTATTTT. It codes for CASSLLWDSLADTQYF.

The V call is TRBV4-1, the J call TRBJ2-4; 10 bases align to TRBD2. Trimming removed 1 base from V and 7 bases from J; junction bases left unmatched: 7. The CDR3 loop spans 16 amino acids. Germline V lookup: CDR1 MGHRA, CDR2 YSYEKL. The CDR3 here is CASSQAPSGGMNIQYF. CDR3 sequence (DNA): TGCGCCAGCAGCCAAGCCCCTAGCGGGGGTATGAACATTCAGTACTTC.

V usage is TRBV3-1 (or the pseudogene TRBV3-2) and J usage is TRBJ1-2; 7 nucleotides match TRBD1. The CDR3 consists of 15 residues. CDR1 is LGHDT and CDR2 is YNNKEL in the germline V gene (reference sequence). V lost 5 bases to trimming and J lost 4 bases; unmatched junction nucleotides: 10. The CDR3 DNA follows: TGTGCCAGCAGCGAGGGACAGACCCCTCGCTATGGCTACACCTTC. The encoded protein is CASSEGQTPRYGYTF.